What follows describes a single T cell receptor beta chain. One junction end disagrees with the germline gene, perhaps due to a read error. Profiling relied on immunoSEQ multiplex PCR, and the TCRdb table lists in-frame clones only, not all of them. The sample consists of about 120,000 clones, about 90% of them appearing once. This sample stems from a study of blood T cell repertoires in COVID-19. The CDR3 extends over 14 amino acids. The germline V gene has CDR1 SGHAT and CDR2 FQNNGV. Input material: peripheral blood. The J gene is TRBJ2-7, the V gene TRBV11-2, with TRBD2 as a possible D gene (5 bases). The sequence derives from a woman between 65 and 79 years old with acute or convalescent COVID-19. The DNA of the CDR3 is TGTGCCAGCACCTTAGCGAGGAGCTCCTACGAGCAGTACTTC. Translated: CASTLARSSYEQYF.